The rows below give T cell receptor beta chains drawn from one sample of a study of graft-versus-host responses after intestinal transplantation. Antigen specificity for these receptors is unknown. Generated by immunoSEQ multiplex PCR, the TCRdb table keeps only in-frame clones and is missing some. Altogether some 84,000 clones are present, roughly four fifths being singletons, with the ten largest covering 0.83%. The sequenced sample was unstimulated CD4+ T cells sorted from spleen or lymph node cells, obtained before intestinal transplant. These receptors all stem from a human donor who received an intestinal transplant. The CDR3 runs from the conserved cysteine through the conserved F or W. The D gene is left open where the match is weak. Not all rows give a size; the values are once, few, many and, for expanded clones, a class.

d_gene: TRBD1; j_gene: TRBJ1-5; abundance: .; v_gene: TRBV6-1; CDR3nt: TGTGCCAGCAGGGAGACAGGGTATCAGCCCCAGCATTTT; CDR3aa: CASRETGYQPQHF
d_gene: .; j_gene: TRBJ2-5; abundance: .; v_gene: TRBV19; CDR3nt: TGTGCCAACAGCCCGGGCCAGGGGTTTGGGGAGACCCAGTACTTC; CDR3aa: CANSPGQGFGETQYF
d_gene: .; j_gene: TRBJ2-1; abundance: .; v_gene: TRBV5-4; CDR3nt: TGTGCCAGCAGAAGGGACACCCTTTCCTACAATGAGCAGTTCTTC; CDR3aa: CASRRDTLSYNEQFF
d_gene: .; j_gene: TRBJ2-7; abundance: .; v_gene: TRBV28; CDR3nt: TGTGCCAGCACAGGACACCGGGGGGCTGAGCAGTACTTC; CDR3aa: CASTGHRGAEQYF
d_gene: .; j_gene: TRBJ1-2; abundance: .; v_gene: TRBV28; CDR3nt: TGTGCCAGCAGTTTAGTACAAGGATTAACGGGGGGCTACACCTTC; CDR3aa: CASSLVQGLTGGYTF
d_gene: TRBD2; j_gene: TRBJ2-4; abundance: .; v_gene: TRBV19; CDR3nt: TGTGCCAGTAGTATACGGGGGGGGCAGCAGTACTTC; CDR3aa: CASSIRGGQQYF
d_gene: TRBD1; j_gene: TRBJ2-7; abundance: .; v_gene: TRBV5-1; CDR3nt: TGCGCCAGCAGCTTCCTGGACAGGTCCTACGAGCAGTACTTC; CDR3aa: CASSFLDRSYEQYF
d_gene: .; j_gene: TRBJ1-3; abundance: .; v_gene: TRBV19; CDR3nt: TGTGCCAGTAGTATAAACCCAATACAAGAACCTGGAAACACCATATATTTT; CDR3aa: CASSINPIQEPGNTIYF
d_gene: TRBD1; j_gene: TRBJ2-5; abundance: .; v_gene: TRBV15; CDR3nt: TGTGCCACCAGCAGATTAAATCCGGGGACAGGAGGGGAGACCCAGTACTTC; CDR3aa: CATSRLNPGTGGETQYF
d_gene: TRBD2; j_gene: TRBJ2-1; abundance: .; v_gene: TRBV5-1; CDR3nt: TGCGCCAGCGGGTCCCTAGCGGGGACTTACAATGAGCAGTTCTTC; CDR3aa: CASGSLAGTYNEQFF
d_gene: TRBD1; j_gene: TRBJ2-5; abundance: .; v_gene: TRBV18; CDR3nt: TGTGCCAGCTCACCACCGGGACAGCAAGAGACCCAGTACTTC; CDR3aa: CASSPPGQQETQYF
d_gene: .; j_gene: TRBJ2-7; abundance: .; v_gene: TRBV10-3; CDR3nt: TGTGCCATCAGTGATGAGAGCTACGAGCAGTACTTC; CDR3aa: CAISDESYEQYF
d_gene: .; j_gene: TRBJ2-3; abundance: .; v_gene: TRBV4-2; CDR3nt: TGTGCCAGCAGCCCCCGAGCAGGTAGCACAGATACGCAGTATTTT; CDR3aa: CASSPRAGSTDTQYF
d_gene: .; j_gene: TRBJ2-7; abundance: .; v_gene: TRBV18; CDR3nt: TGTGCCAGCTCACCTGACGGGGTAGAGGGGCAGTACTTC; CDR3aa: CASSPDGVEGQYF
d_gene: TRBD2; j_gene: TRBJ2-1; abundance: .; v_gene: TRBV11-2; CDR3nt: TGTGCCAGCAGCTTGACTAGCGGGGGGCAAAATGAGCAGTTCTTC; CDR3aa: CASSLTSGGQNEQFF
d_gene: .; j_gene: TRBJ2-3; abundance: .; v_gene: TRBV5-6; CDR3nt: TGTGCCAGCAGCTTGGGGTGGGCGGGATGGACAGATACGCAGTATTTT; CDR3aa: CASSLGWAGWTDTQYF
d_gene: .; j_gene: TRBJ2-7; abundance: .; v_gene: TRBV7-2; CDR3nt: TGTGCCAGCAGCTCACCAGCTAGCGTCTCCTACGAGCAGTACTTC; CDR3aa: CASSSPASVSYEQYF
d_gene: TRBD2; j_gene: TRBJ2-1; abundance: .; v_gene: TRBV7-9; CDR3nt: TGTGCCAGCAGCTACATCCCAGGCGGGGGGAGCTCCTACAATGAGCAGTTCTTC; CDR3aa: CASSYIPGGGSSYNEQFF
d_gene: .; j_gene: TRBJ2-7; abundance: .; v_gene: TRBV19; CDR3nt: TGTGCCAGTTCGAAAACAGGAACCCCCTGGGAGCAGTACTTC; CDR3aa: CASSKTGTPWEQYF
d_gene: TRBD1; j_gene: TRBJ1-1; abundance: .; v_gene: TRBV27; CDR3nt: TGTGCCAGCAGCTTGAGACAGGGTAGGACTGAAGCTTTCTTT; CDR3aa: CASSLRQGRTEAFF
d_gene: .; j_gene: TRBJ2-7; abundance: .; v_gene: TRBV19; CDR3nt: TGTGCCAGTAGTATAGAGTGGAGAGGGTCCTACGAGCAGTACTTC; CDR3aa: CASSIEWRGSYEQYF
d_gene: .; j_gene: TRBJ1-1; abundance: .; v_gene: TRBV10-3; CDR3nt: TGTGCCATCAGTGAGACAGGCGAGACTGAAGCTTTCTTT; CDR3aa: CAISETGETEAFF
d_gene: TRBD1; j_gene: TRBJ2-4; abundance: once; v_gene: TRBV28; CDR3nt: TGTGCCAGCAGCGACCGGGACAGGGGATACTTC; CDR3aa: CASSDRDRGYF
d_gene: .; j_gene: TRBJ2-3; abundance: .; v_gene: TRBV7-6; CDR3nt: TGTGCCAGCACCACAGGGGGGGGCACAGATACGCAGTATTTT; CDR3aa: CASTTGGGTDTQYF
d_gene: .; j_gene: TRBJ2-5; abundance: .; v_gene: TRBV15; CDR3nt: TGTGCCACCAGCAGAGGGATGGTGGGAGCAGAGACCCAGTACTTC; CDR3aa: CATSRGMVGAETQYF
d_gene: .; j_gene: TRBJ1-3; abundance: .; v_gene: TRBV6-5; CDR3nt: TGTGCCAGCAGTCCTGGGTCGGGGTCTGGAAACACCATATATTTT; CDR3aa: CASSPGSGSGNTIYF
d_gene: .; j_gene: TRBJ1-2; abundance: .; v_gene: TRBV6-1; CDR3nt: TGTGCCAGCAGTGTCGGGGGATCGGGGGGGGGCGGCTACACCTTC; CDR3aa: CASSVGGSGGGGYTF
d_gene: .; j_gene: TRBJ1-1; abundance: .; v_gene: TRBV2; CDR3nt: TGTGCCAGCAGTGAAGCGCAGCCGGGGGAAGCTTTCTTT; CDR3aa: CASSEAQPGEAFF
d_gene: TRBD2; j_gene: TRBJ2-5; abundance: .; v_gene: TRBV5-1; CDR3nt: TGCGCCAGCAGTGACCCGGGGGGGGAAGAGACCCAGTACTTC; CDR3aa: CASSDPGGEETQYF
d_gene: .; j_gene: TRBJ1-2; abundance: .; v_gene: TRBV5-5; CDR3nt: TGTGCCAGCAGGCCGACAGCTAACTATGGCTACACCTTC; CDR3aa: CASRPTANYGYTF
d_gene: .; j_gene: TRBJ2-7; abundance: .; v_gene: TRBV25-1; CDR3nt: TGTGCCAGCAGTGATTATTCCTACGAGCAGTACTTC; CDR3aa: CASSDYSYEQYF